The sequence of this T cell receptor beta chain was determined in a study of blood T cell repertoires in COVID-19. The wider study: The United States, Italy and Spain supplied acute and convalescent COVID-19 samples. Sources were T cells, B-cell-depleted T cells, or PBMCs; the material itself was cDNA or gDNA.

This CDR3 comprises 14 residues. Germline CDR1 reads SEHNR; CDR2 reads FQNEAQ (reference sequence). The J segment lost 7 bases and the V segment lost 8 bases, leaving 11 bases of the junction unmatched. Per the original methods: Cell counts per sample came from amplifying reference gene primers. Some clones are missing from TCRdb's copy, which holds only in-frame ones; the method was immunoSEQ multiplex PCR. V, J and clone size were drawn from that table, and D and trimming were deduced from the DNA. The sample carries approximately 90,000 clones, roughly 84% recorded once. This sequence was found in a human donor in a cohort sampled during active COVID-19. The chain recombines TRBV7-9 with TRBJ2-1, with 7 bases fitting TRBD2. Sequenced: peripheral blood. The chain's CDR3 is CASRYTGGGNEQFF. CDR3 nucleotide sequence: TGTGCCAGCCGCTACACGGGGGGTGGTAATGAGCAGTTCTTC. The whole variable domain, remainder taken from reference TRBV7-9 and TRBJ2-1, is DTGVSQNPRHKITKRGQNVTFRCDPISEHNRLYWYRQTLGQGPEFLTYFQNEAQLEKSRLLSDRFSAERPKGSFSTLEIQRTEQGDSAMYLCASRYTGGGNEQFFGPGTRLTVL.